Following are 28 T cell receptor beta chains from one sample sequenced in a study of blood T cell repertoires in COVID-19. Using immunoSEQ multiplex PCR, the repertoire was profiled, and TCRdb retains in-frame clones only, with some absent. The profile shows about 95,000 clones, more than 80% of them singletons. Sequencing was performed on peripheral blood. Receptor source: a human donor in a cohort sampled during active COVID-19.

A single count supports this clone. The rearrangement joins TRBV4-1 to TRBJ2-3; D perhaps matches TRBD2 (6 bases). Germline V gene sequence: CDR1 MGHRA, CDR2 YSYEKL. Trimming left V 0 bases short and J 6 bases short, with 16 bases between. The CDR3 has 16 amino acids. As DNA, the CDR3 is TGCGCCAGCAGCCAAGATCAAGGGCTAGCGTGGGATACGCAGTATTTT. This encodes CASSQDQGLAWDTQYF.

This clone was detected ten times or more. The rearrangement uses TRBV5-1 and TRBJ2-1; TRBD2 agrees at 8 bases. Looked up from germline, CDR1 is SGHRS and CDR2 is YFSETQ. This CDR3 contains 17 residues. The junction had 13 bases not matched to a gene; V was cut back by 4 bases and J by 4 bases. The DNA for the CDR3 is TGCGCCAGCAGCACGGGACCGGGAGGGGGGAGTTACAATGAGCAGTTCTTC. Amino acid sequence: CASSTGPGGGSYNEQFF. Looking up the rest from reference TRBV5-1 and TRBJ2-1 gives the full variable domain: KAGVTQTPRYLIKTRGQQVTLSCSPISGHRSVSWYQQTPGQGLQFLFEYFSETQRNKGNFPGRFSGRQFSNSRSEMNVSTLELGDSALYLCASSTGPGGGSYNEQFFGPGTRLTVL.

V usage is TRBV19 and J usage is TRBJ2-1, with D possibly TRBD2 on 8 matching bases. Trimming removed 9 bases from V and 4 bases from J, with 19 bases in between. The CDR3 totals 15 residues. Germline V lookup: CDR1 LNHDA, CDR2 SQIVND (reference sequence). The CDR3 nucleotides are TGTGCCAGCAGAGGGGGCGCGGGAGGATACAATGAGCAGTTCTTC. It yields the protein CASRGGAGGYNEQFF.

V and J are TRBV12-3 or TRBV12-4 and TRBJ1-5, with a possible D match to TRBD1 (6 bases). This CDR3 has 13 amino acids. Between the trimmed V and J ends, which lost 6 bases and 9 bases, there was a span of 15 bases. Written as DNA, the CDR3 is TGTGCCAGCAGGGGGGGGCAGCCGACGCCCCAGCATTTT. It translates to CASRGGQPTPQHF.

The chain has TRBV19 and TRBJ2-6; the match to TRBD1 covers 8 bases. The germline gives CDR1 LNHDA, CDR2 SQIVND (reference sequence). After removal of 5 bases from V and 0 bases from J, the junction contained 6 bases not matched to a gene. The CDR3 has 17 amino acids. The CDR3 sequence: CASSGGQVLSGANVLTF. CDR3 DNA: TGTGCCAGTAGTGGGGGACAGGTTCTCTCTGGGGCCAACGTCCTGACTTTC.

Of note for this clone: The junction does not match germline at one end; this may be a read error. The chain links TRBV7-7 to TRBJ2-5, with 9 bases aligning to TRBD2. CDR1 and CDR2 (germline): SSHAT, FNYEAQ (reference sequence). This CDR3 is built from 15 residues. The DNA of the CDR3 is TGTGCTAGCAGCTTGGCCGGACTAGCGCTCCAGACCCAGTACTTC. Protein sequence: CASSLAGLALQTQYF.

This clone was seen once. V gene TRBV5-5 combines with J gene TRBJ2-2; the D gene is possibly TRBD2 (5 bases). With 4 bases removed from V and 0 bases from J, the gap between germline ends came to 10 bases. The CDR3 has 15 amino acids. Germline CDR1 SGHKS, CDR2 YYEKEE (reference sequence). In DNA form, the CDR3 reads TGTGCCAGCAGCCCGCGGGTTGCGAACACCGGGGAGCTGTTTTTT. It translates to CASSPRVANTGELFF.

This clone appeared a single time. The chain joins TRBV18 to TRBJ2-5; no clear D gene. Deletions cut 2 bases from V and 1 base from J, with 8 bases between. The CDR3 is made up of 14 amino acids. The V gene's germline CDR1 is KGHSH and CDR2 LQKENI. Here the CDR3 reads CASSPTGFQETQYF. CDR3 sequence (DNA): TGTGCCAGCTCACCAACCGGGTTCCAAGAGACCCAGTACTTC. The whole variable domain, filled in from reference TRBV18 and TRBJ2-5, reads NAGVMQNPRHLVRRRGQEARLRCSPMKGHSHVYWYRQLPEEGLKFMVYLQKENIIDESGMPKERFSAEFPKEGPSILRIQQVVRGDSAAYFCASSPTGFQETQYFGPGTRLLVL.

The V and J genes are TRBV6-4 and TRBJ1-2; 8 nucleotides align to TRBD1. CDR1 MRHNA and CDR2 SNTAGT come from the germline V gene. With 4 bases clipped from V and 3 bases from J, the junction kept 7 bases outside the gene matches. CDR3 length equals 15 residues. CDR3 region: CASSAQGAGDYGYTF. The CDR3 DNA sequence: TGTGCCAGCAGTGCCCAGGGGGCAGGGGACTATGGCTACACCTTC.

The chain joins TRBV19 to TRBJ1-6, with D unresolved. The CDR3 is made up of 14 amino acids. Trimming took 5 bases from V and 9 from J, leaving 14 bases between them. CDR1 LNHDA and CDR2 SQIVND come from the germline V gene (reference sequence). The CDR3 coding sequence is TGTGCCAGTAGTGTAGGAGGCCGTCCTTCACCCCTCCACTTT. It is translated as CASSVGGRPSPLHF.

This clone showed up just a few times. The J gene is TRBJ1-6, the V gene TRBV19; maybe TRBD1 (5 bases). Germline CDR1 reads LNHDA; CDR2 reads SQIVND (reference sequence). CDR3 length equals 15 residues. The V end was cut by 0 bases, the J end by 9 bases, with 12 bases between. CDR3 DNA: TGTGCCAGTAGTATAGACGGGGGGATCGGTTCACCCCTCCACTTT. Translation: CASSIDGGIGSPLHF.

The chain has TRBV29-1 and TRBJ2-3; 12 nucleotides match TRBD2. The CDR3 contains 17 residues. From germline, CDR1 is SQVTM and CDR2 ANQGSEA. The ends lost 1 base at V and 2 bases at J; junction bases unmatched: 7. The CDR3 is CSVEVTASGRATDTQYF. CDR3 DNA sequence: TGCAGCGTTGAAGTCACAGCTAGCGGGAGGGCCACAGATACGCAGTATTTT.

The chain combines TRBV18 with TRBJ1-2, with TRBD1 as a possible D gene (5 bases). Trimming took off 3 bases at V and 8 bases at J, with 16 bases between the two ends. Germline V gene data show CDR1 as KGHSH and CDR2 as LQKENI. The CDR3 totals 14 residues. As DNA, the CDR3 is TGTGCCAGCTCACCGGGGCTATTGTATAGCGGCTACACCTTC. Translating gives CASSPGLLYSGYTF.

This chain joins TRBV7-2 and TRBJ2-2, with D unresolved. Germline-derived CDR1 and CDR2 are SGHTA and FQGNSA. The V gene lost 7 bases and the J gene lost 5 bases, with 14 bases spanning the gap. CDR3 length: 14 amino acids. CDR3 sequence reads: CASKLGQSTGELFF. CDR3 nucleotides: TGTGCCAGCAAGCTAGGTCAGAGTACCGGGGAGCTGTTTTTT.

The DNA for the CDR3 is TGTGCCAGCAGCTTTCTGGCAGGGGGCAACTATGGCTACACCTTC. Protein sequence: CASSFLAGGNYGYTF. This chain links TRBV11-2 with TRBJ1-2; 8 bases fit TRBD1. J lost 2 bases, V lost 3 bases, and 5 bases had no gene match. The CDR3 has 15 residues. The germline gives CDR1 SGHAT, CDR2 FQNNGV.

This clone was detected a few times. The chain joins TRBV12-5 to TRBJ2-3; possibly TRBD2 for D (6 bases). The CDR3 runs to 16 residues. The germline V gene has CDR1 LGHNT and CDR2 FRNRAP. V lost 4 bases and J 0 bases, leaving 14 bases between the germline ends. The CDR3 DNA sequence: TGTGCTAGTGGTTCGGGAGAATCCCAGAGCACAGATACGCAGTATTTT. Translation gives CASGSGESQSTDTQYF. The full variable domain, its missing parts supplied by reference TRBV12-5 and TRBJ2-3, is DARVTQTPRHKVTEMGQEVTMRCQPILGHNTVFWYRQTMMQGLELLAYFRNRAPLDDSGMPKDRFSAEMPDATLATLKIQPSEPRDSAVYFCASGSGESQSTDTQYFGPGTRLTVL.

This chain's CDR3 is CASSPRGAWNTEAFF. In DNA, the CDR3 is TGTGCCAGCAGCCCACGGGGGGCTTGGAACACTGAAGCTTTCTTT. The rearrangement uses TRBV7-9 and TRBJ1-1, with D perhaps matching TRBD1 (6 bases). Per germline, CDR1 SEHNR and CDR2 FQNEAQ (reference sequence). Trimming shortened V by 5 bases and J by 1 base, and 14 bases separated the two germline ends. This CDR3 has 15 residues.

This clone was detected once. The chain recombines TRBV6-5 with TRBJ1-1; 10 bases line up with TRBD1. This CDR3 comprises 15 residues. CDR1 is MNHEY and CDR2 is SVGAGI in the germline V gene. Unmatched junction bases numbered 9, after V lost 7 bases and J lost 4 bases. For the CDR3, the DNA is TGTGCCAGCAATATTGCCGGGACAGGGGCCACTGAAGCTTTCTTT. Protein product: CASNIAGTGATEAFF.

The sample holds a few counts of this clone. The chain uses TRBV6-6 and TRBJ1-5; a possible D gene is TRBD1 (5 bases). This CDR3 region has 15 residues. Between the trimmed V and J ends, which lost 5 bases and 3 bases, there was a span of 14 bases. Germline lookup yields CDR1 MNHNY and CDR2 SVGAGI (reference sequence). The CDR3 nucleotides read TGTGCCAGCAGTCCGTCGCGGGGGGACAATCAGCCCCAGCATTTT. Amino acid sequence: CASSPSRGDNQPQHF.

The J gene is TRBJ1-2, the V gene TRBV6-2 or TRBV6-3, with a tentative D call TRBD1 (6 bases). V shed 5 bases and J shed 6 bases, with 13 bases lying between them. Germline CDR1 MNHEY, CDR2 SVGEGT. The CDR3 spans 13 residues. The CDR3 region has the DNA TGTGCCAGCAGTCAACAGGGTTTCCATGGCTACACCTTC. Encoded protein: CASSQQGFHGYTF.

For the CDR3, the DNA is TGTGCCATCAGCCCCCGGGACAGTAGCACAGATACGCAGTATTTT. Its translation: CAISPRDSSTDTQYF. This chain uses TRBV10-3 with TRBJ2-3; TRBD1 matches 7 bases. The CDR3 has 15 amino acids. Germline V CDR1 and CDR2: ENHRY, SYGVKD. V dropped 6 bases and J dropped 0; count of bases not matched to a gene: 6.

The CDR3 DNA reads as TGCGCCAGCAGCGGGGACTTCCAAGAGACCCAGTACTTC. Residues: CASSGDFQETQYF. The genes are TRBV5-1 and TRBJ2-5; weak D call: TRBD2 (6 bases). This CDR3 contains 13 residues. V lost 4 bases and J 1 base, leaving 8 bases between the germline ends. Per germline, CDR1 SGHRS and CDR2 YFSETQ. Looking up the rest from reference TRBV5-1 and TRBJ2-5 gives the full variable domain: KAGVTQTPRYLIKTRGQQVTLSCSPISGHRSVSWYQQTPGQGLQFLFEYFSETQRNKGNFPGRFSGRQFSNSRSEMNVSTLELGDSALYLCASSGDFQETQYFGPGTRLLVL.

The chain joins TRBV15 to TRBJ1-5, with 8 positions matching TRBD1. This CDR3 comprises 17 residues. Germline CDR1 and CDR2: LNHNV and YYDKDF (reference sequence). V trimming: 8 bases; J trimming: 0 bases; junction bases outside the gene matches: 12. The CDR3 protein is CATHDRGRGYSNQPQHF. The CDR3 DNA reads as TGTGCCACCCATGACAGGGGACGAGGGTATAGCAATCAGCCCCAGCATTTT.

The genes are TRBV18 and TRBJ1-3, with 9 nucleotides matching TRBD1. The ends lost 6 bases at V and 0 bases at J; junction bases unmatched: 9. The CDR3 loop spans 17 amino acids. Germline V gene sequence: CDR1 KGHSH, CDR2 LQKENI. The CDR3 DNA reads as TGTGCCAGCTCCTCACTACGGGACAGGGACTCTGGAAACACCATATATTTT. Amino acids: CASSSLRDRDSGNTIYF.

This chain links TRBV5-1 with TRBJ1-1; possible D gene TRBD1, 5 bases. CDR1 and CDR2 (germline): SGHRS, YFSETQ. This CDR3 contains 11 residues. V was cut by 7 bases and J by 4 bases, with 8 bases left in between. CDR3: CASRDFTEAFF. DNA of the CDR3: TGCGCCAGCCGGGACTTCACTGAAGCTTTCTTT.

The rearrangement uses TRBV6-5 and TRBJ1-6, with D maybe TRBD1 (5 bases). The CDR3 length is 14 residues. Per the germline V gene, CDR1 is MNHEY and CDR2 is SVGAGI. V lost 5 bases to trimming and J lost 4 bases, with 9 bases between them. In nucleotides, the CDR3 is TGTGCCAGCAGTATGGGGGGTTATAATTCACCCCTCCACTTT. This encodes CASSMGGYNSPLHF.

This chain uses TRBV12-5 with TRBJ2-7; maybe TRBD1 (5 bases). Trimming shortened V by 8 bases and J by 3 bases, and 20 bases separated the two germline ends. Germline V gene data show CDR1 as LGHNT and CDR2 as FRNRAP. CDR3 length equals 15 residues. The CDR3 spells CASTGAQRLDYEQYF. The CDR3, as DNA: TGTGCTAGTACAGGCGCTCAGCGTCTAGACTACGAGCAGTACTTC.

J is TRBJ1-5 and V is TRBV6-6; 10 bases are a match to TRBD1. Germline-derived CDR1 and CDR2 are MNHNY and SVGAGI (reference sequence). Unmatched junction bases numbered 7, after V lost 5 bases and J lost 0 bases. This CDR3 comprises 17 residues. The CDR3: CASSPQDRGHSNQPQHF. The CDR3 nucleotides are TGTGCCAGCAGTCCCCAAGACAGGGGGCATAGCAATCAGCCCCAGCATTTT.